This entry describes one T cell receptor beta chain. Its antigen has not been determined. Per-base qualities were not stored, and no clone one base away is much larger. This specimen comes from a study of shared T cell receptors in the human thymus (dated by TCRdb to about 2021). Study-level background: The study examined how self-reactive, shared T-cell receptor alpha chains are generated in the human thymus.

The library was made by the immunoSEQ multiplex PCR assay. Here the immuneACCESS table is served through TCRdb, limited to in-frame sequences with V and J called. Missing clones are a known gap in these copies; in checked studies unresolved V genes cover under half, and the rest lacks a known reason. In all, the sample holds hundreds of thousands of clones, and around 87% of those were seen once. Roughly 0.0087% of the sample comes from the top ten. From cysteine to phenylalanine, the CDR3 is 14 amino acids long. Just CDR3 DNA is preserved here, 42 bases in frame from base 1. V was cut back by 3 bases and J by 11 bases, leaving a gap of 20 bases between them. The germline V gene gives CDR1 as SGHRS and CDR2 as YFSETQ. The data also belong to a second study, concerning human thymus T cells. As the second study states: Donors were immunologically healthy infants undergoing open corrective cardiac surgery for congenital heart defects in Finland. The thymus tissue came from surgical resects taken out during corrective cardiac surgery. Both the thymic and the peripheral blood repertoires appeared to show biased V and J gene segment usage. The related research reported highly overlapping thymic TCR repertoires among unrelated individuals. The study described the TCR alpha and beta repertoires in about eight infant thymus samples and a few matching peripheral blood samples. Donor ages ranged from roughly 7 to 250 days, and the cohort comprised roughly six male and a couple of female infants. Thymocytes were released mechanically from tissue and stored at -70 °C as pellets of 10-30 million cells. A QIAsymphony instrument was used to extract genomic DNA from the frozen cell pellets. The immunoSEQ multiplex PCR assay was used to amplify the TCRB and TCRAD loci from a standardized amount of quality-controlled genomic DNA. Amplicons spanned the V(D)J region at a length sufficient to cover the CDR3 and identify V and J genes. The commercial immunoSEQ service was used to sequence amplicons on an Illumina platform. Primer bias and sequencing errors were corrected using previously described methods, and TCRAD and TCRB definitions followed the IMGT database. The repertoires were analysed using immunoSEQ Analyzer 3.0 and VDJTools for basic statistics, V/J segment usage, diversity estimates, rarefaction and pairwise overlap. To estimate diversity, the Chao1, ChaoE, Efron-Thisted, Shannon and inverse Simpson indices were applied, and diversity was also estimated on datasets down-sampled to the smallest sample. Repertoire overlap was assessed by strict matching of CDR3 nucleotide sequence, V gene and J gene, and clustering was done by Jaccard-based multidimensional scaling. On average, thymus samples gave 800,000 or so unique TCRB clonotypes, whereas blood samples gave about 84,000.

The rearrangement combines TRBV5-1 with TRBJ1-1; 6 matching bases give a weak D call of TRBD1. Sequencing used thymocytes. The sequence was collected from a boy younger than two with a congenital heart defect. Donor details come from another sample of the same person, matched by shared clones. The nucleotide sequence is given as TGCGCCAGCAGCTCCTCAGGGGACAATCCCGGGGCTTTCTTT. This gives the protein CASSSSGDNPGAFF.